Listed here is a single T cell receptor beta chain. Antigen specificity is unknown. Looked up from germline, CDR1 is MNHEY and CDR2 is SVGAGI. The CDR3 spans 14 residues. Germline trimming cut 6 bases from V and 0 bases from J; bases unmatched to any gene: 1. Per the study methods: Pooled conventional T cells gave 95,000 to 110,000 patient and approximately 1.3x10^5 donor TCRbeta sequences. Produced via immunoSEQ multiplex PCR; TCRdb's table is partial and in-frame only. That table is the source of V, J and clone size, and D and trimming were worked out from the DNA. This sample carries roughly 23,000 clones, about 96% of them seen once, and the ten largest clones take around 0.17%. The data belong to a study of B cell selection in AIRE deficiency. General study points: Only about 9% of around 3,800 shared Treg sequences were patient-specific; less than 40% healthy-specific. AIRE-deficient Tconv and Treg repertoires matched healthy donors in TCRBV, CDR3 length, diversity. CDR3s were shorter in shared Treg sequences, reflecting few non-templated nucleotide insertions.

Sorting defined conventional CD4 T cells as CD4+CD127+. Sequencing was performed on CD4+CD127+ conventional T cells sorted from PBMCs. This TCR was sampled from a human donor in good health. The chain has TRBV6-5 and TRBJ1-4; TRBD1 matches at 7 bases. CDR3 sequence (DNA): TGTGCCAGCAGCGGGACAGCAACTAATGAAAAACTGTTTTTT. It specifies CASSGTATNEKLFF.